Included here is one T cell receptor (beta chain) sequence, with context. The sample originates from a study of T cell changes during pregnancy in multiple sclerosis. Trimming cost V 7 bases and J 2 bases; bases outside gene matches: 5. Germline CDR1 SGHVS, CDR2 FNYEAQ. The CDR3 runs 14 residues. Method: immunoSEQ multiplex PCR; TCRdb's copy keeps in-frame clones and lacks some. The top ten hold 1.9% of the sample, which has some 81,000 clones, approximately 90% seen once. The chain links TRBV7-6 to TRBJ2-3, with 8 bases lining up with TRBD1. The source material was peripheral blood, sampled before pregnancy. This TCR derives from a female donor with multiple sclerosis, enrolled in a pregnancy study. The CDR3 DNA reads as TGTGCCAGCACCCAGGGGGCGACCACAGATACGCAGTATTTT. Translation gives CASTQGATTDTQYF. The variable domain in full, completed from reference TRBV7-6 and TRBJ2-3, reads GAGVSQSPRYKVTKRGQDVALRCDPISGHVSLYWYRQALGQGPEFLTYFNYEAQQDKSGLPNDRFSAERPEGSISTLTIQRTEQRDSAMYRCASTQGATTDTQYFGPGTRLTVL.